This T cell receptor (beta chain) was found in a study of vaccination and CD4 T cells after COVID-19. Turning to the study itself: Overlapping spike peptides served as the stimulus for the cells. These peptides came from SARS-CoV-2 and from the common cold coronaviruses HCoV-NL63, HCoV-OC43 and HCoV-229E.

To note about this clonotype: As yet, its antigen is unknown.

Sequenced with the Oncomine TCR Beta short-read assay was DNA taken from cultured CD4+ T cells. TCRdb reprocessed the PCR reads via MiXCR and lists one record per CDR3 protein. The sample has about 15,000 distinct CDR3 sequences, 40% to 55% seen once; the top ten hold roughly 15%. Study-wide findings and caveats: From 21 to 38, the median of SARS-CoV-2-reactive clonotypes rose without reaching significance.

Indicated treatment: roughly ten-day PBMC culture with coronavirus spike peptide pools or control peptides (ViraFEST assay). V shed 4 bases and J shed 3 bases, with 17 bases lying between them. Germline V gene sequence: CDR1 SGHNT, CDR2 YYREEE (reference sequence). The CDR3 length is 15 residues. This sequence joins TRBV5-4 and TRBJ2-7; maybe TRBD1 (6 bases). This specimen consisted of CD4+ T cells from blood, cultured in vitro, obtained before SARS-CoV-2 vaccination. This clonotype was obtained from a human donor who had recovered from COVID-19. The CDR3 region has the DNA TGTGCCAGCAGCGTGGACAGTTCTAGGTTCTACGAGCAGTACTTC. Translation gives CASSVDSSRFYEQYF.